What follows is one T cell receptor (beta chain) and its context. What it recognizes is unknown. Germline lookup yields CDR1 LNHDA and CDR2 SQIVND (reference sequence). V dropped 8 bases and J dropped 0 bases, with 20 bases sitting between them. This CDR3 has 17 residues. The sample is drawn from a study of cytomegalovirus exposure and HLA in healthy donors. The PCR had 60 Vbeta and 13 Jbeta primers. Sequencing was performed with immunoSEQ multiplex PCR; in TCRdb, only in-frame clones are kept and a portion is missing. Seen in this sample are around 35,000 clones; the ten most common clones hold approximately 2.1%. Study conclusions and caveats: In vitro data verified a few CMV-associated chains as specific for CMV antigens.

The origin of this receptor is a woman aged 40 to 49 in good health and CMV-seropositive. The V gene is TRBV19, the J gene TRBJ1-5, with a possible D match to TRBD1 (6 bases). The sample comprised PBMCs. CDR3 residues: CASSLGAGEYSNQPQHF. CDR3 coding DNA: TGTGCCAGTTCCCTTGGTGCAGGGGAATATAGCAATCAGCCCCAGCATTTT.